This T cell receptor (beta chain) was obtained from a study of T cells in women clearing cervical HPV infection. Across the whole study: Cases were women with histologically confirmed HPV16-related CIN3 or worse, including a couple of invasive cancers. Case blood was drawn when the lesion was first found; control blood after infection became undetectable. General study results and limits: Richness plus V gene abundances separated cases from controls with AUC approximately 0.78. TRBV6-7 relative abundance averaged 0.11% in cases and more than 0.15% in controls.

The CDR3 totals 15 residues. CDR1 is SGHVS and CDR2 is FNYEAQ in the germline V gene. As concerns this clone: The antigen is undetermined. The sequenced fragment ends 3 residues before the CDR3 boundary, so the rest is inferred from the germline J gene.

Profiling relied on immunoSEQ multiplex PCR, and the TCRdb table lists in-frame clones only, not all of them. The table counts tens of thousands of clones; roughly 1.4% lies in the top ten. This sequence originates from a woman aged 18-70 years with a cervical HPV16 infection that either progressed to CIN3+ or cleared (not recorded which). What was sequenced was blood buffy coat. The chain recombines TRBV7-6 with TRBJ2-2; 7 nucleotides match TRBD1. CDR3 DNA (partial): TGTGCCAGCAGCCCCAGGGGGACCACTAATGAAAAG. Translation: CASSPRGTTNEK. The entire CDR3 is CASSPRGTTNEKLFF.